What follows describes a single TCR beta chain. What it binds is unknown. The data were obtained in a study of shared clonotypes between healthy human individuals. General study findings and limits: Naive subsets usually exceeded memory subsets in estimated richness. It was observed that about 5% of naive CD4 clonotypes were shared across a handful of donors. In contrast to clonotypes shared by all four donors, non-shared clonotypes had lower generation probabilities.

Repertoires were generated with immunoSEQ multiplex PCR, while TCRdb's copy carries only in-frame clones and drops some. The sample records 2 million to 2.5 million clones, approximately 95% being singletons. CD45RA+ naive and CD45RA-negative memory subsets were separated from CD4+ cells. The CDR3 runs 17 residues. The germline V gene has CDR1 SGHAT and CDR2 FQNNGV. V lost 0 bases to trimming and J lost 0 bases, with 12 bases between them. Sequenced material: naive CD4+ T cells sorted from blood. Subset: CD45RA+ positively selected. This sequence originates from a young man in good health. V gene TRBV11-2 combines with J gene TRBJ2-4, with D maybe TRBD1 (6 bases). The CDR3 DNA sequence: TGTGCCAGCAGCTTAGATCGTGGACAGTTAGCCAAAAACATTCAGTACTTC. This translates into CASSLDRGQLAKNIQYF.